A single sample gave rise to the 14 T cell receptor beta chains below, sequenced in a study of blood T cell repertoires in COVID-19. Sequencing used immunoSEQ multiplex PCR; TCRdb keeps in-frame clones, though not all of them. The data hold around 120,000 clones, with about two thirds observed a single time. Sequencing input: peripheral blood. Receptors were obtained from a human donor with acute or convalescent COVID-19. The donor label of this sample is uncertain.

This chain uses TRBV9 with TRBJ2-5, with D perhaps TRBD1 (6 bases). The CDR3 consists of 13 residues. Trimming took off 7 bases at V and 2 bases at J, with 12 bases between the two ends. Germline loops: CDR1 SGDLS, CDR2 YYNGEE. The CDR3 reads CASGTSPQETQYF. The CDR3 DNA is TGTGCCAGCGGGACAAGCCCTCAAGAGACCCAGTACTTC.

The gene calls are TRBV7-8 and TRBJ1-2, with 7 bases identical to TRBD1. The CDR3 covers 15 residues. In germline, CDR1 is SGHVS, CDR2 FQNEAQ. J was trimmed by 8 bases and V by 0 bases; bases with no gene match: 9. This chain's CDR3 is CASSLAMTGRSGYTF. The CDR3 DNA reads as TGTGCCAGCAGCTTAGCGATGACAGGGAGGAGCGGCTACACCTTC.

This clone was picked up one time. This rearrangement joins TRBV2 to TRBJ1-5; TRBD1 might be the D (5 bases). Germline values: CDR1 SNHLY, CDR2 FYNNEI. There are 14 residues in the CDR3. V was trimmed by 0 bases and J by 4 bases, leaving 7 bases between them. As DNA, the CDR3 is TGTGCCAGCAGTGAAGCGCGGGGGAATCAGCCCCAGCATTTT. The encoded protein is CASSEARGNQPQHF.

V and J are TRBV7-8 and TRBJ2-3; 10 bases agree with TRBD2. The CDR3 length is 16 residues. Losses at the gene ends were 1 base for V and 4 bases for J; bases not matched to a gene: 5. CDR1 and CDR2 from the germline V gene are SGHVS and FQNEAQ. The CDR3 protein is CASSLVSGGPADTQYF. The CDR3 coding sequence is TGTGCCAGCAGCTTAGTTAGCGGGGGGCCCGCAGATACGCAGTATTTT. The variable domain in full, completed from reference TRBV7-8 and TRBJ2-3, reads GAGVSQSPRYKVAKRGQDVALRCDPISGHVSLFWYQQALGQGPEFLTYFQNEAQLDKSGLPSDRFFAERPEGSVSTLKIQRTQQEDSAVYLCASSLVSGGPADTQYFGPGTRLTVL.

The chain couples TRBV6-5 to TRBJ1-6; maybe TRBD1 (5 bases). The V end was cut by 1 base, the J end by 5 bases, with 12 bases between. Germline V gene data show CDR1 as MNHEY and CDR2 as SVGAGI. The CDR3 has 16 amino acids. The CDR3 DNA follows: TGTGCCAGCAGTTACTATTTAGACAGAAATAATTCACCCCTCCACTTT. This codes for CASSYYLDRNNSPLHF.

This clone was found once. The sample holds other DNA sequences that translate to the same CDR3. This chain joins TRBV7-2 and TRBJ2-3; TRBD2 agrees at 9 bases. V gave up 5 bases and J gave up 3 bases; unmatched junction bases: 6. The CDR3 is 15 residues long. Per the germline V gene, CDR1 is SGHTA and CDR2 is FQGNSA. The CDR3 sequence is CASSPRGGGTDTQYF. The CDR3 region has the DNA TGTGCCAGCAGCCCGCGCGGGGGGGGAACAGATACGCAGTATTTT.

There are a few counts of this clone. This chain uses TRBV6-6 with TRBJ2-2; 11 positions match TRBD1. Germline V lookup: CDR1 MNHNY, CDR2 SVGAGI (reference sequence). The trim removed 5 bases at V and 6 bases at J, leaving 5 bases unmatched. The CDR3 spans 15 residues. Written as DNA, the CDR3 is TGTGCCAGCAGTCCCGGACAGGGGGCCCCCGGGGAGCTGTTTTTT. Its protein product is CASSPGQGAPGELFF.

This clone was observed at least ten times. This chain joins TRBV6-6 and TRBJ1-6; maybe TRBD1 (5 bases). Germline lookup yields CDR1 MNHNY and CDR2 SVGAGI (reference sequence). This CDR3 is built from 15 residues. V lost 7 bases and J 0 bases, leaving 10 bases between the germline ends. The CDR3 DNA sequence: TGTGCCAGCAAAACAGACAGCTCCTATAATTCACCCCTCCACTTT. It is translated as CASKTDSSYNSPLHF.

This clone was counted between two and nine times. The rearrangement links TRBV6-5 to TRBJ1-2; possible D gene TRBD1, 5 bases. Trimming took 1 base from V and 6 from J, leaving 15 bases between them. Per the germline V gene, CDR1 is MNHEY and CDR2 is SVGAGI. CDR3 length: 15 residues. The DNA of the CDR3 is TGTGCCAGCAGTTACTTTCCGGGGGAGGAAAATGGCTACACCTTC. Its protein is CASSYFPGEENGYTF.

CDR3 sequence: CASSQGQTSGQETQYF. The CDR3 coding sequence is TGCGCCAGCAGCCAAGGACAGACTAGCGGGCAAGAGACCCAGTACTTC. The rearrangement links TRBV4-1 to TRBJ2-5, with TRBD2 matching 10 bases. Germline assignment: CDR1 MGHRA and CDR2 YSYEKL. Trimming took 1 base from V and 2 from J; bases not matched to a gene: 4. The CDR3 is 16 amino acids.

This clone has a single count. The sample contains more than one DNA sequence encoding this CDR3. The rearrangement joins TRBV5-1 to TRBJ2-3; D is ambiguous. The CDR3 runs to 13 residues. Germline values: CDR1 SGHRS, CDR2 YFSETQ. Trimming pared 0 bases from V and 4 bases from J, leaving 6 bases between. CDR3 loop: CASSLGGADTQYF. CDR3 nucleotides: TGCGCCAGCAGCTTGGGCGGCGCAGATACGCAGTATTTT.

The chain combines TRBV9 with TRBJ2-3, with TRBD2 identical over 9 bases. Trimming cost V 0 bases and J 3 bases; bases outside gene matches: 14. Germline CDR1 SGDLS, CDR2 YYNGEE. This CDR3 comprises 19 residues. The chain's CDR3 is CASSVAVRGGSGETDTQYF. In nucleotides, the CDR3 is TGTGCCAGCAGCGTAGCGGTGCGGGGGGGCAGTGGGGAAACAGATACGCAGTATTTT.

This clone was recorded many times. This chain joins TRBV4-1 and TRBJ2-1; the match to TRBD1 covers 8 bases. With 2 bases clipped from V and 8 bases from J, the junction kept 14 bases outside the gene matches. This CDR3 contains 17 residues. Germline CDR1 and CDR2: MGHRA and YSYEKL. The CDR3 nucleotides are TGCGCCAGCAGCCAACCTTTGAGACAGGGGTCTAGGGATGAGCAGTTCTTC. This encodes CASSQPLRQGSRDEQFF.

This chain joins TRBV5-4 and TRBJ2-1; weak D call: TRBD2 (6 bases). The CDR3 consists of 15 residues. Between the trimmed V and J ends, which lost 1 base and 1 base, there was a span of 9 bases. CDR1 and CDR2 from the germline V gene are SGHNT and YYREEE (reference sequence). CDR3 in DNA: TGTGCCAGCAGCTTGTTCGGGAGATCCTACAATGAGCAGTTCTTC. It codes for CASSLFGRSYNEQFF.